This T cell receptor beta chain was observed in a study of spatial heterogeneity in lung cancer. Only a few counts were recorded for this clonotype. Time point described: sample taken at primary tumor resection. TCRdb fed the 5' RACE reads into MiXCR, producing one record per CDR3 protein. The table lists over 50,000 distinct CDR3 sequences, 6.3% of them singletons. Source: PBMCs, taken at surgery. The TCR was taken from a female donor with early-stage non-small cell lung cancer.

This CDR3 is CASSLGGSGNEQFF. CDR3 bases: TGTGCCAGCAGCCTTGGGGGGAGCGGCAATGAGCAGTTCTTC. This chain joins TRBV7-2 and TRBJ2-1; D possibly corresponds to TRBD2 (6 bases). Per germline, CDR1 SGHTA and CDR2 FQGNSA. Trimming left V 5 bases short and J 6 bases short, with 14 bases between. The CDR3 loop spans 14 amino acids.